This T cell receptor (beta chain) was captured by sequencing in a study of tumor-infiltrating lymphocytes in primary liver carcinoma. Study-wide results and caveats: Significantly larger top-250-clone fractions were found in tumors than in blood (p = 0.039).

TCR beta cDNA was prepared out of approximately 500 ng total RNA by means of a constant-region primer. Libraries covering TCR beta were generated through three nested multiplex PCR rounds (using a slightly modified ARM-PCR). A C-beta reverse primer and TRBV1-TRBV30 forward primers served in each of the first two PCR rounds, at ten to eleven cycles apiece. A single record per CDR3 protein comes from TCRdb applying MiXCR to the multiplex PCR reads. This sample carries about 200,000 distinct CDR3 sequences, around 81% of them seen once, and the ten largest clones take roughly 18%. Scientists recovered RNA and DNA together from around 20-30 mg of unsorted bulk tissue. The CDR3 loop spans 15 amino acids. V trimming: 3 bases; J trimming: 3 bases; junction bases outside the gene matches: 4. The V gene's germline CDR1 is KGHSH and CDR2 LQKENI. As concerns this clonotype: No antigen is known for it.

The sample taken for sequencing was tumor tissue from primary liver carcinoma. V is TRBV18 and J is TRBJ2-1; 8 positions match TRBD1. The receptor was derived from a man aged 40-49 years with primary liver carcinoma and hepatitis B virus infection. The CDR3 region has the DNA TGTGCCAGCTCACCGACAGGGGACGTCTACAATGAGCAGTTCTTC. This gives the protein CASSPTGDVYNEQFF.